A selection of T cell receptor beta chains follows, all from one sample in a study of cytomegalovirus exposure and HLA in healthy donors. Some clones are missing from TCRdb's copy, which holds only in-frame ones; the method was immunoSEQ multiplex PCR. The table has some 250,000 clones, 75% to 85% seen once. The sequenced sample was PBMCs. The receptors were sampled from a woman aged 55 to 70 in good health and CMV-seropositive. The CDR3 runs from the conserved cysteine through the conserved F or W. Fields, in order: J gene, clone size, V gene, CDR3 protein. Not every row has a clone size; where given, it reads once, few, many or a size class.

TRBJ2-3 | NA | TRBV28 | CASSLLGTSTDTQYF
TRBJ1-1 | NA | TRBV7-9 | CASSPGLTAFF
TRBJ1-1 | few | TRBV28 | CASSAGRTEAFF
TRBJ2-7 | NA | TRBV5-1 | CASSPTGYNEQYF
TRBJ2-5 | NA | TRBV7-9 | CASGTGLAGGETQYF
TRBJ1-3 | NA | TRBV10-3 | CAIAPREADGNTIYF
TRBJ2-1 | NA | TRBV29-1 | CSVVFSSSYNEQFF
TRBJ2-3 | once | TRBV7-9 | CASSSGQGGTDTQYF
TRBJ2-3 | NA | TRBV19 | CASGGRSSTDTQYF
TRBJ2-7 | NA | TRBV5-1 | CASSLGQSPSYEQYF
TRBJ1-1 | NA | TRBV5-1 | CASSLRSGGTEAFF
TRBJ1-2 | NA | TRBV5-6 | CASSLRQGDGYTF
TRBJ2-7 | NA | TRBV6-4 | CASSFGQVSSYEQYF
TRBJ2-2 | few | TRBV6-1 | CASIQLRYTGELFF
TRBJ2-3 | NA | TRBV4-1 | CASSPWTSGTDTQYF
TRBJ2-7 | NA | TRBV5-1 | CASSQQGLHEQYF
TRBJ1-5 | NA | TRBV2 | CASSEDRVKHF
TRBJ2-4 | few | TRBV21-1 | CASSTGAGTENIQYF
TRBJ1-4 | few | TRBV5-4 | CAGGRLGEKLFF
TRBJ2-1 | NA | TRBV4-2 | CASSQDVAGGHERGFF
TRBJ2-7 | NA | TRBV12-2 | CASRPRRGREGSYEQYF
TRBJ1-4 | NA | TRBV28 | CASSGHGEGEKLFF
TRBJ2-1 | NA | TRBV5-1 | CASSLVQGAYNEQFF
TRBJ1-3 | NA | TRBV5-1 | CASMDISSGNTIYF
TRBJ2-7 | NA | TRBV9 | CASSAGDGRYEQYF
TRBJ2-2 | NA | TRBV6-6 | CASSYSQGARTGELFF
TRBJ1-1 | NA | TRBV29-1 | CSALGRGATEAFF
TRBJ1-5 | few | TRBV7-2 | CASSLSISQPQHF
TRBJ1-1 | few | TRBV5-5 | CASSSTGGYNTEAFF
TRBJ2-1 | NA | TRBV5-6 | CASNRGHNNEQFF
TRBJ1-1 | NA | TRBV7-2 | CASSFGTANTEAFF
TRBJ2-7 | NA | TRBV5-6 | CASSRYYEQYF
TRBJ2-5 | NA | TRBV2 | CASSAISRNPTEETQYF
TRBJ1-6 | NA | TRBV10-2 | CASSEFNNRDSPLHF
TRBJ1-1 | once | TRBV25-1 | CASRTPGQSSEAFF
TRBJ2-2 | NA | TRBV7-6 | CASSSRTSGSPGELFF
TRBJ1-1 | NA | TRBV21-1 | CASSRGTGGPRNTEAFF
TRBJ1-3 | NA | TRBV19 | CASSQAFSGNTIYF
TRBJ1-5 | once | TRBV19 | CASSTRAVASNQPQHF
TRBJ1-1 | NA | TRBV6-5 | CASSYAGATEAFF
TRBJ1-4 | NA | TRBV10-3 | CAISSGTGNEKLFF
TRBJ1-3 | few | TRBV5-4 | CASSQGLTGAGNTIYF
TRBJ1-1 | NA | TRBV19 | CASSSTRRGASTEAFF
TRBJ2-3 | NA | TRBV5-1 | CASSLAIAGGWNTQYF
TRBJ1-1 | NA | TRBV6-4 | CASSSGFNTEAFF
TRBJ1-2 | few | TRBV7-3 | CASSLRPGQGAYGYTF
TRBJ2-3 | NA | TRBV5-1 | CASRQLASRSTDTQYF
TRBJ1-3 | few | TRBV6-6 | CASSQATGTGGNTIYF
TRBJ2-7 | NA | TRBV29-1 | CSVAVQAREQYF